These 24 T cell receptor beta chains were sequenced from one sample in a study of T cell responses to AZD1222 COVID-19 vaccine. Clones were read by immunoSEQ multiplex PCR, and TCRdb kept only the in-frame ones, dropping some. The repertoire holds approximately 180,000 clones, with 90% as singletons. Sequencing was performed on peripheral blood, taken on day 0 of AZD1222 vaccination. Source of these receptors: an adult in good health.

Details on this clone: One junction end disagrees with the germline gene, perhaps due to a read error. This sequence joins TRBV7-7 and TRBJ2-5; possibly TRBD1 for D (5 bases). Germline CDR1 reads SSHAT; CDR2 reads FNYEAQ (reference sequence). The CDR3 extends over 15 amino acids. CDR3 amino acids: CASSSQAGQGETQYF. In DNA form, the CDR3 reads TGTGCTAGCAGCTCGCAGGCAGGCCAGGGAGAGACCCAGTACTTC.

The chain couples TRBV18 to TRBJ2-2; tentative D call: TRBD1 (6 bases). The CDR3 runs to 15 residues. Trimming removed 2 bases at V and 2 bases at J, with 9 bases between. Germline-derived CDR1 and CDR2 are KGHSH and LQKENI. The CDR3 spells CASSPMGQNTGELFF. The CDR3 nucleotides read TGTGCCAGCTCACCAATGGGACAAAACACCGGGGAGCTGTTTTTT. The full variable domain, in which reference TRBV18 and TRBJ2-2 provide the parts outside the CDR3, is NAGVMQNPRHLVRRRGQEARLRCSPMKGHSHVYWYRQLPEEGLKFMVYLQKENIIDESGMPKERFSAEFPKEGPSILRIQQVVRGDSAAYFCASSPMGQNTGELFFGEGSRLTVL.

This sequence joins TRBV29-1 and TRBJ1-4, with D unresolved. Per germline, CDR1 SQVTM and CDR2 ANQGSEA. Trimming took off 1 base at V and 4 bases at J, with 10 bases between the two ends. The CDR3 extends over 14 amino acids. DNA of the CDR3: TGCAGCGTTGAAGGGACCGATGATAATGAAAAACTGTTTTTT. It is translated as CSVEGTDDNEKLFF. Supplemented by reference TRBV29-1 and TRBJ1-4, the full variable domain reads SAVISQKPSRDICQRGTSLTIQCQVDSQVTMMFWYRQQPGQSLTLIATANQGSEATYESGFVIDKFPISRPNLTFSTLTVSNMSPEDSSIYLCSVEGTDDNEKLFFGSGTQLSVL.

The rearrangement uses TRBV7-2 and TRBJ2-3; D is possibly TRBD1 (5 bases). The CDR3 has 13 amino acids. Trimming cost V 5 bases and J 5 bases, with 11 bases left between them. Germline V gene data show CDR1 as SGHTA and CDR2 as FQGNSA. CDR3 region: CASSASGLDTQYF. In DNA form, the CDR3 reads TGTGCCAGCAGCGCTTCAGGGTTAGATACGCAGTATTTT.

This rearrangement joins TRBV6-5 to TRBJ2-7, with D perhaps being TRBD1 or TRBD2 (5 bases each). The CDR3 covers 13 residues. Germline-derived CDR1 and CDR2 are MNHEY and SVGAGI. V was trimmed by 6 bases and J by 3 bases, leaving 12 bases between them. The CDR3 region has the DNA TGTGCCAGCAGCCCGGGACCAGTCTACGAGCAGTACTTC. The encoded protein is CASSPGPVYEQYF.

The CDR3 reads CASNRGEGEQFF. The CDR3 DNA reads as TGTGCCAGCAACCGGGGGGAGGGCGAGCAGTTCTTC. The chain links TRBV6-5 to TRBJ2-1, with TRBD2 matching 7 bases. Germline V lookup: CDR1 MNHEY, CDR2 SVGAGI. Trimming cost V 7 bases and J 10 bases; bases outside gene matches: 7. The CDR3 runs 12 residues.

The chain recombines TRBV4-1 with TRBJ2-1; 9 bases match TRBD2. Trimming at V came to 1 base and at J to 10 bases, leaving 5 bases not matched to a gene. Germline CDR1 and CDR2: MGHRA and YSYEKL. This CDR3 comprises 14 residues. The CDR3 bases are TGCGCCAGCAGCCAAGGGACTAGCGTCCTAGAGCAGTTCTTC. Protein: CASSQGTSVLEQFF.

This clone was picked up one time. The chain couples TRBV6-6 to TRBJ2-2, with unresolved D. The CDR3 consists of 16 residues. Deletions cut 0 bases from V and 6 bases from J, with 14 bases between. From germline, CDR1 is MNHNY and CDR2 SVGAGI (reference sequence). The CDR3 loop reads CASSYSLLMGPGELFF. The CDR3 DNA reads as TGTGCCAGCAGTTACTCGCTCCTAATGGGCCCCGGGGAGCTGTTTTTT.

This clone has only one observation. The J gene is TRBJ2-2, the V gene TRBV25-1; perhaps TRBD2 as D (6 bases). With 1 base removed from V and 3 bases from J, the gap between germline ends came to 12 bases. CDR1 and CDR2 (germline): MGHDK, SYGVNS. The CDR3 spans 16 residues. CDR3 in amino acids: CASSEWGGGDTGELFF. For the CDR3, the DNA is TGTGCCAGCAGTGAATGGGGAGGAGGGGACACCGGGGAGCTGTTTTTT. The variable domain in full, with the rest retrieved from reference TRBV25-1 and TRBJ2-2, is EADIYQTPRYLVIGTGKKITLECSQTMGHDKMYWYQQDPGMELHLIHYSYGVNSTEKGDLSSESTVSRIRTEHFPLTLESARPSHTSQYLCASSEWGGGDTGELFFGEGSRLTVL.

This sequence joins TRBV12-5 and TRBJ2-2, with 9 bases fitting TRBD1. The ends lost 5 bases at V and 4 bases at J; junction bases unmatched: 5. Germline CDR1 LGHNT, CDR2 FRNRAP. This CDR3 region has 15 residues. CDR3: CASGLGQGITGELFF. DNA of the CDR3: TGTGCTAGTGGTCTGGGACAGGGAATCACCGGGGAGCTGTTTTTT.

The CDR3 region has the DNA TGCAGCGTTGATATTTGGCCAGTTGAAGCTTTCTTT. Residues: CSVDIWPVEAFF. The chain has TRBV29-1 and TRBJ1-1; D call uncertain. V was trimmed by 3 bases and J by 7 bases, leaving 12 bases between them. The CDR3 length is 12 residues. Germline loops: CDR1 SQVTM, CDR2 ANQGSEA.

The V gene is TRBV4-3, the J gene TRBJ1-2; the D gene is possibly TRBD1 (5 bases). This CDR3 has 13 amino acids. The germline V gene encodes CDR1 LGHNA and CDR2 YSLEER. The V and J ends lost 0 bases and 5 bases respectively, with 7 bases between them. CDR3 region: CASSQDGGYGYTF. The CDR3 coding sequence is TGCGCCAGCAGCCAAGATGGGGGTTATGGCTACACCTTC.

This chain uses TRBV4-3 with TRBJ2-7, with a tentative D call TRBD2 (5 bases). Germline V gene lookup returns CDR1 LGHNA and CDR2 YSLEER. With 1 base removed from V and 2 bases from J, the gap between germline ends came to 9 bases. The CDR3 runs 14 residues. CDR3 bases: TGCGCCAGCAGCCAAGGCAGCGGCCCCTACGAGCAGTACTTC. Protein: CASSQGSGPYEQYF.

The rearrangement links TRBV5-1 to TRBJ1-6; 12 nucleotides agree with TRBD1. This CDR3 region has 16 residues. Germline V gene data show CDR1 as SGHRS and CDR2 as YFSETQ. V was clipped by 3 bases and J by 7 bases; unmatched bases: 5. The CDR3 loop is CASSSGTGGANSPLHF. CDR3 coding DNA: TGCGCCAGCAGCTCGGGGACAGGGGGCGCGAATTCACCCCTCCACTTT. The full variable domain, with the rest looked up from reference TRBV5-1 and TRBJ1-6, is KAGVTQTPRYLIKTRGQQVTLSCSPISGHRSVSWYQQTPGQGLQFLFEYFSETQRNKGNFPGRFSGRQFSNSRSEMNVSTLELGDSALYLCASSSGTGGANSPLHFGNGTRLTVT.

CDR3 DNA sequence: TGTGCCACCAGCAGAGATTCGGGGCCGGGACAGGGGGCCCACGAGCAGTACTTC. Translation: CATSRDSGPGQGAHEQYF. The J gene is TRBJ2-7, the V gene TRBV15; 12 bases fit TRBD1. This CDR3 is 18 amino acids long. Germline V gives CDR1 LNHNV, CDR2 YYDKDF (reference sequence). Trimming at V came to 0 bases and at J to 5 bases, leaving 11 bases not matched to a gene.

J is TRBJ1-2 and V is TRBV19; D remains unclear. Trimming took off 5 bases at V and 3 bases at J, with 13 bases between the two ends. CDR3 length equals 14 residues. CDR1 and CDR2 (germline): LNHDA, SQIVND (reference sequence). The CDR3 DNA reads TGTGCCAGTAGTGACGCCCAATCGGACTATGGCTACACCTTC. Its translation is CASSDAQSDYGYTF.

The CDR3 nucleotides are TGTGCCAGCAGTTACTCGCCGGATGGAGGTGAAGCTTTCTTT. It codes for CASSYSPDGGEAFF. This rearrangement joins TRBV6-5 to TRBJ1-1; D is unclear. The germline V and J ends were trimmed by 0 bases and 7 bases, with 12 bases remaining between them. Germline loops: CDR1 MNHEY, CDR2 SVGAGI. CDR3 size: 14 residues.

This chain uses TRBV10-2 with TRBJ1-5; D is possibly TRBD1 (6 bases). The V gene's germline CDR1 is WSHSY and CDR2 SAAADI. CDR3 length equals 13 residues. Between the trimmed V and J ends, which lost 8 bases and 2 bases, there was a span of 10 bases. The CDR3 coding sequence is TGCGCCAGCGCCCAGGGGCGCAATCAGCCCCAGCATTTT. It specifies CASAQGRNQPQHF.

This clone was counted only a few times. This chain links TRBV4-3 with TRBJ2-7, with D possibly matching TRBD1 (6 bases). Trimming pared 0 bases from V and 0 bases from J, leaving 6 bases between. Germline values: CDR1 LGHNA, CDR2 YSLEER. This CDR3 has 14 amino acids. CDR3 in DNA: TGCGCCAGCAGCCAAGAGGACAGCTCCTACGAGCAGTACTTC. This sequence encodes CASSQEDSSYEQYF.

This chain uses TRBV6-2 or TRBV6-3 with TRBJ2-7; tentatively, D is TRBD1 (6 bases). Germline CDR1 and CDR2: MNHEY and SVGEGT. V lost 6 bases and J lost 5, with 20 bases in between. The CDR3 sequence is 15 residues long. The CDR3 here is CASSNPPGTNHEQYF. The DNA for the CDR3 is TGTGCCAGCAGCAACCCCCCCGGGACAAATCACGAGCAGTACTTC.

This rearrangement joins TRBV6-5 to TRBJ2-2; D is perhaps TRBD1 (6 bases). Per the germline V gene, CDR1 is MNHEY and CDR2 is SVGAGI. This CDR3 comprises 15 residues. V was cut by 2 bases and J by 1 base, with 8 bases left in between. The CDR3 reads CASSYVQGNTGELFF. The CDR3 DNA reads TGTGCCAGCAGTTACGTACAGGGGAACACCGGGGAGCTGTTTTTT.

The chain recombines TRBV30 with TRBJ2-2; the match to TRBD1 covers 7 bases. CDR1 and CDR2 from the germline V gene are GTSNPN and SVGIG (reference sequence). Unmatched junction bases numbered 8, after V lost 6 bases and J lost 4 bases. There are 14 residues in the CDR3. In nucleotides, the CDR3 is TGTGCCTGTATGGACAGGTCGCTCACCGGGGAGCTGTTTTTT. Amino acids: CACMDRSLTGELFF. Using reference TRBV30 and TRBJ2-2 for the parts outside the CDR3, the full variable domain is SQTIHQWPATLVQPVGSPLSLECTVEGTSNPNLYWYRQAAGRGLQLLFYSVGIGQISSEVPQNLSASRPQDRQFILSSKKLLLSDSGFYLCACMDRSLTGELFFGEGSRLTVL.

J is TRBJ2-7 and V is TRBV10-3; possible D gene TRBD1, 6 bases. V was pared by 11 bases and J by 7 bases, with 21 bases between. The CDR3 is 13 amino acids. CDR1 is ENHRY, CDR2 SYGVKD, per germline. In DNA form, the CDR3 reads TGTGCCGTCACACTATCACGGGACAAGGAGCAGTACTTC. Translation: CAVTLSRDKEQYF.

This rearrangement joins TRBV5-6 to TRBJ2-1; TRBD2 aligns across 7 bases. CDR1 is SGHDT, CDR2 YYEEEE, per germline. The V and J ends lost 4 bases and 3 bases, in that order; junction bases with no gene match: 10. The CDR3 spans 16 residues. The CDR3 loop is CASSGAGLSFYNEQFF. CDR3 nucleotide sequence: TGTGCCAGCAGCGGCGCGGGACTATCATTCTACAATGAGCAGTTCTTC.